Listed below are T cell receptor beta chains from one sample, sequenced in a study of blood T cell repertoires in COVID-19. The data were produced by immunoSEQ multiplex PCR, yet TCRdb's version contains in-frame clones alone and is incomplete. This sample yields roughly 250,000 clones, of which 85% to 90% are seen a single time; over 3.5% belongs to the top ten. The sample was peripheral blood. These receptor sequences come from a woman between 40 and 55 years old with acute or convalescent COVID-19. CDR3s include the opening cysteine and the closing phenylalanine or tryptophan. Fields, in order: J gene, D gene, clone size, V gene, CDR3 DNA, CDR3 protein. A D gene is named only where the DNA matches it firmly. Size values are once, few and many counts, or a class for expanded clones, and some rows have none.

TRBJ1-1 | - | - | TRBV6-6 | TGTGCCAGCAGTCCACGGGGGACGGCCCTAATGAACACTGAAGCTTTCTTT | CASSPRGTALMNTEAFF
TRBJ2-5 | TRBD2 | - | TRBV6-5 | TGTGCCAGCAGTTCAGGACTAGCGGGATCGGAGACCCAGTACTTC | CASSSGLAGSETQYF
TRBJ1-3 | - | - | TRBV25-1 | TGTGCCAGCAGTGATACCGCAACCCCAGACACCATATATTTT | CASSDTATPDTIYF
TRBJ2-3 | TRBD2 | - | TRBV29-1 | TGCAGCGTTGCAAGGGCTAGCGGGGGGGCTGATACGCAGTATTTT | CSVARASGGADTQYF
TRBJ2-5 | - | - | TRBV3-1/TRBV3-2 | TGTGCCAGCAGCCAAAGGAGTAGTTTGGCGGAGACCCAGTACTTC | CASSQRSSLAETQYF
TRBJ2-3 | - | - | TRBV30 | TGTGCCTGGAGTGTTATAGGGGCAGATACGCAGTATTTT | CAWSVIGADTQYF
TRBJ2-2 | TRBD2 | - | TRBV5-1 | TGCGCCAGCAGCTGGCCGGGACTAGCGATAGGGAACACCGGGGAGCTGTTTTTT | CASSWPGLAIGNTGELFF
TRBJ2-5 | - | few | TRBV4-2 | TGTGCCAGCAGCCAAGAGGGGGGAACAGAGACCCAGTACTTC | CASSQEGGTETQYF
TRBJ2-3 | TRBD2 | - | TRBV27 | TGTGCCAGCAGTTTATCGGTCGGGGGGGGGTTCACAGATACGCAGTATTTT | CASSLSVGGGFTDTQYF
TRBJ2-2 | - | - | TRBV24-1 | TGTGCCACCAGTGGCCCCCGGGGGTATAACACCGGGGAGCTGTTTTTT | CATSGPRGYNTGELFF
TRBJ1-6 | TRBD1 | few | TRBV4-1 | TGCGCCAGCAGCCGCTACACAGGGGAAGACCTCCACTTT | CASSRYTGEDLHF
TRBJ1-5 | TRBD1 | - | TRBV6-2/TRBV6-3 | TGTGCCAGCAGTAACCGGGACAGGGGGCCGGCCAATCAGCCCCAGCATTTT | CASSNRDRGPANQPQHF
TRBJ1-4 | - | - | TRBV14 | TGTGCCAGCAGCGACCACAGGGTGGGGAATGAAAAACTGTTTTTT | CASSDHRVGNEKLFF
TRBJ1-1 | - | - | TRBV6-5 | TGTGCCAGCATGGAGATTATTGAAGCTTTCTTT | CASMEIIEAFF
TRBJ2-3 | - | once | TRBV21-1 | TGTGCCAGCAGCACCTACCGGGACAGGCCACGCACAGATACGCAGTATTTT | CASSTYRDRPRTDTQYF
TRBJ1-5 | - | - | TRBV28 | TGTGCCAGCAGTTCTCTCGGGACACCAGGCGAAAGCAATCAGCCCCAGCATTTT | CASSSLGTPGESNQPQHF
TRBJ2-4 | - | - | TRBV11-2 | TGTGCCAGCAGCCCTTCCTCGGAGGGAACTAAAAACATTCAGTACTTC | CASSPSSEGTKNIQYF
TRBJ1-3 | TRBD1 | - | TRBV30 | TGTGCCTGGGCCCCGGGACAGTCTGGAAACACCATATATTTT | CAWAPGQSGNTIYF
TRBJ1-4 | - | - | TRBV28 | TGTGCCAGCAGTTTCCTCGGACAGTATAATGAAAAACTGTTTTTT | CASSFLGQYNEKLFF
TRBJ1-1 | TRBD1 | - | TRBV27 | TGTGCCAGCAGTTTGGGACAGGGGAACACTGAAGCTTTCTTT | CASSLGQGNTEAFF
TRBJ2-3 | TRBD2 | - | TRBV9 | TGTGCCAGCAGCGACCCAACTAGCGGGGGGTCCGCTAGCACAGATACGCAGTATTTT | CASSDPTSGGSASTDTQYF
TRBJ1-5 | - | - | TRBV30 | TGTGCCTGGAGTGTAGGAGTTAAACAGCCCCAGCATTTT | CAWSVGVKQPQHF
TRBJ2-3 | - | - | TRBV5-1 | TGCGCCAGCAGCTTGGTCGGCAGGGGGGCAACAGATACGCAGTATTTT | CASSLVGRGATDTQYF
TRBJ1-6 | TRBD1 | - | TRBV30 | TGTGCCTGGAGGGGACAGGGAAATTCACCCCTCCACTTT | CAWRGQGNSPLHF
TRBJ1-2 | - | - | TRBV18 | TGTGCCAGCTCAACTACAGGACGGTATGGCTACACCTTC | CASSTTGRYGYTF
TRBJ1-4 | - | - | TRBV14 | TGTGCCAGCAGCCAAGAACGTGGCACAACGAATGAAAAACTGTTTTTT | CASSQERGTTNEKLFF
TRBJ1-5 | - | - | TRBV19 | TGTGCCAGTAGTATTAGCGGGGAAGGCCCTCAGCCCCAGCATTTT | CASSISGEGPQPQHF
TRBJ2-3 | TRBD2 | - | TRBV5-4 | TGTGCCAGCTCGATTGCGGGGGGGGCCTCCTCAGATACGCAGTATTTT | CASSIAGGASSDTQYF
TRBJ1-2 | - | - | TRBV27 | TGTGCCAGCAGTTTAGGGGGCGCGAACTATGGCTACACCTTC | CASSLGGANYGYTF
TRBJ2-1 | - | - | TRBV3-1/TRBV3-2 | TGTGCCAGCAGCCACGCCTCACGTCCCGGGGAGCAGTTCTTC | CASSHASRPGEQFF
TRBJ1-1 | TRBD1 | - | TRBV14 | TGTGCCAGCAGCCAAAGGACAGGGAGTGGTACTGAAGCTTTCTTT | CASSQRTGSGTEAFF
TRBJ1-6 | TRBD1 | - | TRBV10-3 | TGTGCCATCAGTGATAGGGACAGGGTCCCCTATAATTCACCCCTCCACTTT | CAISDRDRVPYNSPLHF
TRBJ1-1 | TRBD1 | few | TRBV28 | TGTGCCAGCACCTCTTCGGACAGGGACAGTGAAGCTTTCTTT | CASTSSDRDSEAFF
TRBJ2-1 | TRBD2 | - | TRBV4-1 | TGCGCCAGCAGCCATTTAGCGGGCGAGCAGTTCTTC | CASSHLAGEQFF
TRBJ1-2 | - | - | TRBV30 | TGTGCCTTGGATGCAACGGGAATCTATGGCTACACCTTC | CALDATGIYGYTF
TRBJ1-6 | - | - | TRBV5-6 | TGTGCCAGCAGCTTGGGGCAGGGAGGTTCACCCCTCCACTTT | CASSLGQGGSPLHF
TRBJ2-3 | TRBD2 | - | TRBV6-1 | TGTGCCAGCAGTGAAGTGGGCACTAGCGGGGGGCTCACAGATACGCAGTATTTT | CASSEVGTSGGLTDTQYF
TRBJ2-3 | TRBD2 | few | TRBV6-4 | TGTGCCAGCAGTGACTCGGCTAGCGGGGGGCCAGATACGCAGTATTTT | CASSDSASGGPDTQYF
TRBJ2-5 | - | - | TRBV7-2 | TGTGCCAGCAGCCCAAGGACAGTTCACGGTGGGAGCCAGTACTTC | CASSPRTVHGGSQYF
TRBJ1-1 | TRBD1 | - | TRBV6-6 | TGTGCCAGCAGTTACCTCCGAGGACAGGGGGGAACTGAAGCTTTCTTT | CASSYLRGQGGTEAFF
TRBJ1-3 | TRBD1 | - | TRBV9 | TGTGCCAGCAGTATTCAGGGGGACTCTGGAAACACCATATATTTT | CASSIQGDSGNTIYF
TRBJ2-1 | TRBD2 | - | TRBV5-1 | TGCGCCAGCACGACTAGCGAACCCAGCTCCTACAATGAGCAGTTCTTC | CASTTSEPSSYNEQFF
TRBJ2-2 | TRBD2 | - | TRBV2 | TGTGCCAGCAGTGTCAGCGGGGGGGCCTCCGGGGAGCTGTTTTTT | CASSVSGGASGELFF
TRBJ2-3 | TRBD1 | - | TRBV15 | TGTGCCACCAGCACCAGACAGGGATCCACAGATACGCAGTATTTT | CATSTRQGSTDTQYF
TRBJ1-2 | TRBD1 | - | TRBV29-1 | TGCAGCGCTCCGGGACAGGGGGCCCACGGGGACTATGGCTACACCTTC | CSAPGQGAHGDYGYTF
TRBJ1-5 | TRBD1 | - | TRBV27 | TGTGCCAGCAGTCCCGTTCCAGGGGGCGGCAATCAGCCCCAGCATTTT | CASSPVPGGGNQPQHF
TRBJ2-5 | TRBD2 | - | TRBV5-4 | TGTGCCAGCAGCCGAGCTTGGGGTAGCGGGGGTCAAGAGACCCAGTACTTC | CASSRAWGSGGQETQYF
TRBJ2-1 | - | few | TRBV12-5 | TGTGCTAGTGGTCCAGATTACAATGAGCAGTTCTTC | CASGPDYNEQFF
TRBJ1-4 | TRBD1 | - | TRBV5-8 | TGTGCCAGCAGCTTGGTACAGGGGCTTGAGAAACTGTTTTTT | CASSLVQGLEKLFF
TRBJ1-6 | TRBD1 | - | TRBV11-2 | TGTGCCAGCAGCGCCCGGACAGGGCAGAGGGGAGAACCCCTCCACTTT | CASSARTGQRGEPLHF